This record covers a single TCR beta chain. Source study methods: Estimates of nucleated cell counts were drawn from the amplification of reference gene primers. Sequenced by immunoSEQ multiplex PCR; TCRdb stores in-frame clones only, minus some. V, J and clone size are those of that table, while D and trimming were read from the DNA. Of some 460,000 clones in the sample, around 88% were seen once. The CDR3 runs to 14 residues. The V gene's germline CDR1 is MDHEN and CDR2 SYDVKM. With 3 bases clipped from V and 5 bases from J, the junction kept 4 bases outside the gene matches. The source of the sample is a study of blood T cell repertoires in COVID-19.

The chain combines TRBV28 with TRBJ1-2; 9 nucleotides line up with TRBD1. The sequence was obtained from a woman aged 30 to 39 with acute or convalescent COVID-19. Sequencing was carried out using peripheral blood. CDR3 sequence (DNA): TGTGCCAGCAGTTTGGGGACAGGGCTATATGGCTACACCTTC. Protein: CASSLGTGLYGYTF.